The subject of this entry is one TCR beta chain. What it binds is unknown. The sample comes from a study of OX40 agonist ivuxolimab in advanced cancers. In the study overall: The patients received ivuxolimab by intravenous route every 2 weeks at 0.01 to 10 mg/kg. Partial responses were achieved by three patients, one with hepatocellular carcinoma and two with cutaneous melanoma. Findings of the study overall: Dosing at 0.1 to 3.0 mg/kg was accompanied by clonal expansion of CD4+ and CD8+ blood T cells by week 6.

Data came from immunoSEQ multiplex PCR; TCRdb stores just in-frame clones and leaves some out. The data contain about 12,000 clones, about four fifths of them seen just once; the ten biggest clones take up around 28%. V lost 0 bases and J lost 2, with 6 bases in between. This CDR3 comprises 13 residues. Germline V CDR1 and CDR2: SGHRS, YFSETQ. This sequence originates from an adult with an advanced solid tumor such as melanoma, head and neck, liver or kidney cancer. The starting material was CD4+ or CD8+ T cells sorted from blood, obtained in a trial of the OX40 agonist ivuxolimab. The V gene is TRBV5-1, the J gene TRBJ2-7; unclear D gene. Written as DNA, the CDR3 is TGCGCCAGCAGCTTGGGTCCTACCTACGAGCAGTACTTC. It encodes CASSLGPTYEQYF.